A selection of T cell receptor beta chains follows, all from one sample in a study of CD8 T cells in Susac syndrome. MiXCR, run by TCRdb on the immunoSEQ multiplex PCR reads, gives a single entry per CDR3 protein. The sample contains 150,000 to 200,000 distinct CDR3 sequences, around 96% of which appear only once. The sequenced sample consisted of CD4+ T cells from PBMCs. All receptors come from a human donor in good health. Each CDR3 is given with its conserved first and last residue. The D gene is left open where the match is weak. The listing skips clone size in some rows; elsewhere it reads once, few, many or a size class.

abundance	v_gene	j_gene	d_gene	CDR3nt	CDR3aa
once	TRBV7-9	TRBJ2-6	NA	TGTGCCAGCAGCCTTGGGGGGGCCAACGTCCTGACTTTC	CASSLGGANVLTF
NA	TRBV4-2	TRBJ1-2	NA	TGTGCCAGCAGCCTAACCGAGAAGGGGACCCATGGCTACACCTTC	CASSLTEKGTHGYTF
once	TRBV24-1	TRBJ1-2	NA	TGTGCCACCAGCGACCCTCGAAGGGACGGCTACACCTTC	CATSDPRRDGYTF
NA	TRBV4-3	TRBJ1-5	NA	TGCGCCAGCAGCCAAGATCGGGGGCTGGAGCCCCAGCATTTT	CASSQDRGLEPQHF
NA	TRBV3-1	TRBJ1-1	NA	TGTGCCAGCAGCCGGGGCGGGGCCACTGAAGCTTTCTTT	CASSRGGATEAFF
NA	TRBV5-1	TRBJ1-2	NA	TGCGCCAGCAGCTTGGGGCAGACAATCCTGACGGGCTACACCTTC	CASSLGQTILTGYTF
few	TRBV4-1	TRBJ2-7	NA	TGCGCCAGCAGCCAAGATCTCCAGGTCCTAGGTGAGCAGTACTTC	CASSQDLQVLGEQYF
NA	TRBV27	TRBJ2-7	TRBD1	TGTGCCAGCAGTCCCGATCGACCTTCCGGGACAGCCTCCTACGAGCAGTACTTC	CASSPDRPSGTASYEQYF
few	TRBV7-7	TRBJ2-1	TRBD1	TGTGCTAGCAGCTTAGGACAGGGATTGTACAATGAGCAGTTCTTC	CASSLGQGLYNEQFF
NA	TRBV30	TRBJ2-2	NA	TGTGCCTGGAGTGGCGGGGCATTGAACACCGGGGAGCTGTTTTTT	CAWSGGALNTGELFF
NA	TRBV5-1	TRBJ1-1	NA	TGCGCCAGCAGGTCAAAGACTGAAGCTTTCTTT	CASRSKTEAFF
few	TRBV20-1	TRBJ2-1	NA	TGCAGTGCTAGGGATAATGAGCAGTTCTTC	CSARDNEQFF
NA	TRBV7-3	TRBJ2-3	NA	TGTGCCAGCAGCTTAGTGGCCCGAAGCACAGATACGCAGTATTTT	CASSLVARSTDTQYF
NA	TRBV20-1	TRBJ2-1	NA	TGCAGTGCTAGGGCTCTCTCGGTCCTGCAGTTCTTC	CSARALSVLQFF
NA	TRBV12-3/TRBV12-4	TRBJ2-3	TRBD1	TGTGCCAGCAGTCTCGGACAGGGTAGCACAGATACGCAGTATTTT	CASSLGQGSTDTQYF
NA	TRBV6-2/TRBV6-3	TRBJ2-1	TRBD1	TGTGCCAGCAGACAGGGGAATGAGCAGTTCTTC	CASRQGNEQFF
NA	TRBV3-1	TRBJ2-1	NA	TGTGCCAGCAGCCAGGCGGCTAGACCCGAGCAGTTCTTC	CASSQAARPEQFF
NA	TRBV2	TRBJ2-3	NA	TGTGCCAGCACCCCCAGCGCAGATACGCAGTATTTT	CASTPSADTQYF
few	TRBV6-1	TRBJ2-7	TRBD2	TGTGCCAGCAGTCAGGCCGGGACTAGAAACTACGAGCAGTACTTC	CASSQAGTRNYEQYF
NA	TRBV20-1	TRBJ2-3	TRBD2	TGCAGTGCTAGAGATCCCCTAGCGGGGGGGCCCCGAACGCAGTATTTT	CSARDPLAGGPRTQYF
NA	TRBV30	TRBJ1-1	TRBD1	TGTGCCTGGACCCGGGACAGGAACACTGAAGCTTTCTTT	CAWTRDRNTEAFF
NA	TRBV7-2	TRBJ2-6	TRBD1	TGTGCCAGCAGGTCCGGGACAGGGGAAACCGGGGCCAACGTCCTGACTTTC	CASRSGTGETGANVLTF
NA	TRBV12-3/TRBV12-4	TRBJ1-2	TRBD1	TGTGCCAGCAGTCCTGACAGGGTGGGTGGCTACACCTTC	CASSPDRVGGYTF
NA	TRBV18	TRBJ2-5	NA	TGTGCCAGCTCACCAAGAGCTCAAGAGACCCAGTACTTC	CASSPRAQETQYF
few	TRBV6-2/TRBV6-3	TRBJ2-7	TRBD2	TGTGCCAGCGGGGGGGACCGTGCCTACGAGCAGTACTTC	CASGGDRAYEQYF
once	TRBV7-8	TRBJ2-5	TRBD2	TGTGCCAGCAGCTTAGTTTTGCGGGGGGGCCGTGAGACCCAGTACTTC	CASSLVLRGGRETQYF
NA	TRBV9	TRBJ2-3	NA	TGTGCCAGCAGCGTAGGATTGATGGGGCTCAGCTCCTCTAGCACAGATACGCAGTATTTT	CASSVGLMGLSSSSTDTQYF
NA	TRBV4-3	TRBJ1-4	NA	TGCGCCAGCAGCCACCTCCGGACAGTAGGGGATGAAAAACTGTTTTTT	CASSHLRTVGDEKLFF
NA	TRBV27	TRBJ1-3	NA	TGTGCCAGCAGTCCCTCGGGGGGGATCTCTGGAAACACCATATATTTT	CASSPSGGISGNTIYF
once	TRBV4-1	TRBJ2-7	NA	TGCGCCAGCAGCCAAGGGAAGGCCCAGGACAGCTCCTACGAGCAGTACTTC	CASSQGKAQDSSYEQYF
NA	TRBV28	TRBJ2-7	NA	TGTGCCAGCAGGTCCCCAGTGGGGGTTAGCGAGCAGTACTTC	CASRSPVGVSEQYF
NA	TRBV2	TRBJ2-3	NA	TGTGCCAGCAGTGAATTCAGGGCGGATACGCAGTATTTT	CASSEFRADTQYF
NA	TRBV6-2/TRBV6-3	TRBJ2-1	NA	TGTGCCAGCAGTTACTCTGGCGGGCGGTTCTTC	CASSYSGGRFF
NA	TRBV25-1	TRBJ1-4	NA	TGTGCCAGCAGTGAGGGGTCCACCATGGGGGAAAAACTGTTTTTT	CASSEGSTMGEKLFF
once	TRBV6-2/TRBV6-3	TRBJ2-1	NA	TGTGCCAGCACCCCAGGGGACGTGAATGAGCAGTTCTTC	CASTPGDVNEQFF
NA	TRBV20-1	TRBJ1-1	NA	TGCAGTGCCCTCCTGGCCAGCTCGATCGGGGCTTTCTTT	CSALLASSIGAFF
NA	TRBV20-1	TRBJ1-2	NA	TGCAGTGCTGGCGGGGGGGTTATCTATGGCTACACCTTC	CSAGGGVIYGYTF
NA	TRBV5-1	TRBJ2-7	TRBD1	TGCGCCAGCAGCCAAGAGGACAGGGAAACGGACGAGCAGTACTTC	CASSQEDRETDEQYF
once	TRBV7-9	TRBJ1-5	NA	TGTGCCAGCAGCTTGTGGTACGGGTTCGAGGGCAATCAGCCCCAGCATTTT	CASSLWYGFEGNQPQHF
NA	TRBV12-3/TRBV12-4	TRBJ1-6	NA	TGTGCCAGCAGTTTGGACAGTGATTCACCCCTCCACTTT	CASSLDSDSPLHF
NA	TRBV3-1	TRBJ1-2	NA	TGTGCCAGCAGCCTGGACCCTAACTATGGCTACACCTTC	CASSLDPNYGYTF